The 3 T cell receptor beta chains below were found in one sample sequenced in a study of tumor-infiltrating lymphocytes in primary liver carcinoma. Co-extraction yielded RNA and DNA from around 20-30 mg of unsorted bulk tissue. Using a constant-region primer together with ProtoScript II reverse transcriptase, TCR beta cDNA was made from approximately 0.55 ug of total RNA. Construction of TCR beta libraries relied on three successive nested multiplex PCR rounds employing slightly modified ARM-PCR. The first two PCR rounds used TRBV1-TRBV30 primers with a Cbeta primer, 10 cycles each. One entry per CDR3 protein, called by TCRdb with MiXCR from the multiplex PCR reads. The top ten hold over 9% of the sample, which has 100,000 or so distinct CDR3 sequences, more than 60% seen once. Sequenced material: liver tumor tissue from sampling region 5. Described subset: tumor region T5, tumor centre. The receptors stem from a woman aged 55-75 years with primary liver carcinoma and hepatitis B virus infection.

V usage is TRBV12-3 or TRBV12-4 and J usage is TRBJ2-3; 10 positions match TRBD1. CDR3 size: 16 residues. The V and J ends lost 1 base and 3 bases, in that order; junction bases with no gene match: 4. In DNA, the CDR3 is TGTGCCAGCAGTTTAGGGGACAGGGGACTTACAGATACGCAGTATTTT. Encoded protein: CASSLGDRGLTDTQYF.

On this clonotype itself: This may come from a read error, since a much larger clone is one base off. The V gene is TRBV12-3 or TRBV12-4, the J gene TRBJ1-4; D call uncertain. The CDR3 has 17 residues. In DNA, the CDR3 is TGTTCCAGCAGTTTTTCACCCACTTTCGCAACTAATGAAAAACTGTTTTTT. Protein product: CSSSFSPTFATNEKLFF.

As to this clonotype: Since a much larger clone is just one base distant, this may be a read error. The rearrangement links TRBV10-3 to TRBJ2-5; D unresolved. CDR3 length equals 13 residues. Germline CDR1 ENHRY, CDR2 SYGVKD. The V end was cut by 6 bases, the J end by 2 bases, with 10 bases between. CDR3 DNA sequence: TGTGCCATCAGGCCGCCGAGTCAAGAGACCCAGTACTTC. It encodes CAIRPPSQETQYF.